This TCR beta chain was documented in a study of pediatric ulcerative colitis. Generated by immunoSEQ multiplex PCR, the TCRdb table keeps only in-frame clones and is missing some. Of 40,000 to 60,000 clones listed, about 79% are singletons. The rectum was sampled with one to two pinch biopsies at colonoscopy. The germline V gene encodes CDR1 KGHSH and CDR2 LQKENI. The CDR3 loop spans 15 amino acids. V was trimmed by 2 bases and J by 5 bases, leaving 13 bases between them. V gene TRBV18 combines with J gene TRBJ2-1; D possibly corresponds to TRBD2 (6 bases). The TCR originated in a girl between 5 and 17 years old with moderate ulcerative colitis. Sequenced: gut tissue. The CDR3 nucleotides read TGTGCCAGCTCACCATTCGGCGGGATAGACAATGAGCAGTTCTTC. Residues: CASSPFGGIDNEQFF.